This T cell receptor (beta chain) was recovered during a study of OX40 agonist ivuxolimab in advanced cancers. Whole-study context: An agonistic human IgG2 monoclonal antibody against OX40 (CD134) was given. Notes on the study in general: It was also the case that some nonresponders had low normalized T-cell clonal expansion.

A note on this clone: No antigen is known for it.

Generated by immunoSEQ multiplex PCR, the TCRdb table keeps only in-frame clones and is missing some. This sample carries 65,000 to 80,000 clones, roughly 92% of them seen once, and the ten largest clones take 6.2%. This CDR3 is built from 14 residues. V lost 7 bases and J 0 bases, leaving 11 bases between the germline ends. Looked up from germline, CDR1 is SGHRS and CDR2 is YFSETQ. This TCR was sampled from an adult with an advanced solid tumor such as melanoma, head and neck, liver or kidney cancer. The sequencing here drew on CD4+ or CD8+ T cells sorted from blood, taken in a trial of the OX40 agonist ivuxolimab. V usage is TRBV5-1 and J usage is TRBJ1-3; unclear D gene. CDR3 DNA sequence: TGCGCCAGCGCAGGAGATTACTCTGGAAACACCATATATTTT. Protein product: CASAGDYSGNTIYF.